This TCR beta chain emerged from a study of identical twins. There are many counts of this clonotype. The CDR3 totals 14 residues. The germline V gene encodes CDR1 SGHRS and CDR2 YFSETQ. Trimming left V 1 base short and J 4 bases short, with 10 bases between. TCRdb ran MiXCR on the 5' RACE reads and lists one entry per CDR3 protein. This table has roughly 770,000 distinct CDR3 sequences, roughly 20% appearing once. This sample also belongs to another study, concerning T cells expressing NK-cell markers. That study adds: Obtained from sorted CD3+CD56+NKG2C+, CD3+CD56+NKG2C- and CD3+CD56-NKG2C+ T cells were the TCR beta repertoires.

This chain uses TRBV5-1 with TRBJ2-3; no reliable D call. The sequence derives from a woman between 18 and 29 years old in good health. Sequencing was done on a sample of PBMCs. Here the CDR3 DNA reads TGCGCCAGCAGCTTGCAGGCCACCTCAGATACGCAGTATTTT. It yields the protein CASSLQATSDTQYF.